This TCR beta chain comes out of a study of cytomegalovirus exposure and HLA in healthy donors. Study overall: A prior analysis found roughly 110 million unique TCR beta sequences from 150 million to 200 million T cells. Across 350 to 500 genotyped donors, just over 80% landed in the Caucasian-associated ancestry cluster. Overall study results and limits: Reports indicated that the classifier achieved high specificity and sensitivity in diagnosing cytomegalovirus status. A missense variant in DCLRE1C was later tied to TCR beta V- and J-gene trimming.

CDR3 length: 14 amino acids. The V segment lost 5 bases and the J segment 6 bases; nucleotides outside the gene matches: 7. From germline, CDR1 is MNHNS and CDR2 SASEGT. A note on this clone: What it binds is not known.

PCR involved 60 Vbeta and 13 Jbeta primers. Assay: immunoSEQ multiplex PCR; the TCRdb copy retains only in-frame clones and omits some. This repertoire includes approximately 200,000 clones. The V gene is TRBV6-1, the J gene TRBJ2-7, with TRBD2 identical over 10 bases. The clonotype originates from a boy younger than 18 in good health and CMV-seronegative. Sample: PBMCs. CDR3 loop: CASSFRSGGSEQYF. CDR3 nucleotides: TGTGCCAGCAGTTTCCGTAGCGGGGGGAGCGAGCAGTACTTC.